Below, 12 T cell receptor beta chains from the same sample are listed, as sequenced in a study of T cells in Graves' hyperthyroidism and ophthalmopathy. Amplified TCR beta CDR3 regions derived from RNA transcripts. Initially, a first-round RT-PCR of the TCR CDR3 employed the HTBI primer set. MiXCR, run by TCRdb on the multiplex PCR reads, gives a single entry per CDR3 protein. The profile covers around 300,000 distinct CDR3 sequences, with about 13% appearing a single time and under 8% taken by the ten largest. Sequencing used blood. The receptors stem from a woman aged 40 to 50 with Graves' hyperthyroidism.

In this sample, this clonotype turned up many times. The chain links TRBV5-1 to TRBJ2-7; D is perhaps TRBD1 or TRBD2 (5 bases each). CDR3 length: 13 residues. The V gene's germline CDR1 is SGHRS and CDR2 YFSETQ. The V end was cut by 4 bases, the J end by 0 bases, with 8 bases between. CDR3 protein: CASSRGDSYEQYF. Written as DNA, the CDR3 is TGCGCCAGCAGCCGAGGGGACTCCTACGAGCAGTACTTC.

This clonotype turned up a few times. The rearrangement joins TRBV29-1 to TRBJ2-3, with 11 bases fitting TRBD1. Per germline, CDR1 SQVTM and CDR2 ANQGSEA. This CDR3 has 18 amino acids. V shed 0 bases, J shed 3 bases, and the junction held 11 bases outside the gene matches. CDR3 residues: CSVEDRGGTGGSTDTQYF. In nucleotides, the CDR3 is TGCAGCGTTGAAGATCGAGGGGGGACAGGGGGTAGTACAGATACGCAGTATTTT.

This clonotype was seen only a few times. The chain recombines TRBV20-1 with TRBJ2-2, with D tentatively TRBD1 or TRBD2 (5 bases each). The CDR3 is 13 residues long. CDR1 is DFQATT and CDR2 is SNEGSKA in the germline V gene (reference sequence). Trimming removed 5 bases from V and 5 bases from J, with 12 bases in between. Here the CDR3 DNA reads TGCAGTGCTCTGGGACCGCCGACCGGGGAGCTGTTTTTT. This encodes CSALGPPTGELFF.

This clonotype was seen ten or more times. The V gene is TRBV11-3, the J gene TRBJ2-3; TRBD2 matches at 8 bases. The ends lost 2 bases at V and 8 bases at J; junction bases unmatched: 6. The CDR3 is made up of 14 amino acids. Germline CDR1 SGHNT, CDR2 YENEEA. The CDR3 region has the DNA TGTGCCAGCAGCTTAAACGCGGGAGGAAGTACGCAGTATTTT. This codes for CASSLNAGGSTQYF.

This clonotype has a handful of counts. This sequence joins TRBV7-9 and TRBJ2-5, with 7 bases fitting TRBD1. The CDR3 is 15 amino acids. Germline trimming cut 5 bases from V and 3 bases from J; bases unmatched to any gene: 9. Germline V gives CDR1 SEHNR, CDR2 FQNEAQ (reference sequence). CDR3 DNA sequence: TGTGCCAGCAGCCACCCGACAGGGTGGGAAGAGACCCAGTACTTC. It specifies CASSHPTGWEETQYF. Full variable domain (outside the CDR3, taken from reference TRBV7-9 and TRBJ2-5): DTGVSQNPRHKITKRGQNVTFRCDPISEHNRLYWYRQTLGQGPEFLTYFQNEAQLEKSRLLSDRFSAERPKGSFSTLEIQRTEQGDSAMYLCASSHPTGWEETQYFGPGTRLLVL.

This clonotype was seen many times. The J gene is TRBJ2-5, the V gene TRBV11-2, with unresolved D. The CDR3 has 17 residues. Between the trimmed V and J ends, which lost 0 bases and 0 bases, there was a span of 14 bases. CDR1 is SGHAT, CDR2 FQNNGV, per germline. The CDR3 reads CASSLDPSRWYQETQYF. DNA for the CDR3: TGTGCCAGCAGCTTAGATCCATCCCGTTGGTACCAAGAGACCCAGTACTTC.

This clonotype was picked up many times. The rearrangement uses TRBV20-1 and TRBJ1-5, with no clear D. V was pared by 3 bases and J by 0 bases, with 12 bases between. Germline assignment: CDR1 DFQATT and CDR2 SNEGSKA (reference sequence). The CDR3 spans 15 residues. DNA of the CDR3: TGCAGTGCTAGTACCGGCCAATATAGCAATCAGCCCCAGCATTTT. Its translation: CSASTGQYSNQPQHF.

This clonotype has a handful of counts. V is TRBV12-3 or TRBV12-4 and J is TRBJ2-7; 9 bases line up with TRBD1. Germline trimming cut 3 bases from V and 4 bases from J; bases unmatched to any gene: 7. This CDR3 has 15 amino acids. CDR3 amino acids: CASSFVGQGVYEQYF. As DNA, the CDR3 is TGTGCCAGCAGTTTCGTGGGACAGGGTGTTTACGAGCAGTACTTC.

This clonotype was counted a single time. V and J are TRBV19 and TRBJ2-7; 8 positions agree with TRBD1. The J segment lost 3 bases and the V segment lost 5 bases, leaving 15 bases of the junction unmatched. Germline CDR1 is LNHDA and CDR2 is SQIVND (reference sequence). CDR3 length: 17 amino acids. The chain's CDR3 is CASSPDRGSILHYEQYF. The CDR3 DNA reads as TGTGCCAGTAGTCCAGACAGGGGATCGATACTTCACTACGAGCAGTACTTC.

At least ten counts were recorded for this clonotype. This sequence joins TRBV12-3 or TRBV12-4 and TRBJ2-7; TRBD1 aligns across 9 bases. Trimming at V came to 4 bases and at J to 5 bases, leaving 3 bases not matched to a gene. This CDR3 is built from 13 residues. The CDR3: CASSYRGRNEQYF. Written as DNA, the CDR3 is TGTGCCAGCAGTTACAGGGGGCGGAACGAGCAGTACTTC.

The chain couples TRBV12-3 or TRBV12-4 to TRBJ1-2; D is unclear. Deletions cut 4 bases from V and 7 bases from J, with 19 bases between. This CDR3 has 15 residues. CDR3 sequence reads: CASSSYSYGVRGYTF. The CDR3 nucleotides are TGTGCCAGCAGTTCCTACTCTTACGGGGTGCGTGGCTACACCTTC.

At least ten counts were recorded for this clonotype. The chain has TRBV7-9 and TRBJ2-3; tentatively, D is TRBD1 or TRBD2 (5 bases each). The germline CDR1 and CDR2 sequences are SEHNR and FQNEAQ (reference sequence). This CDR3 has 16 residues. The germline V and J ends were trimmed by 4 bases and 6 bases, with 20 bases remaining between them. DNA of the CDR3: TGTGCCAGCAGCTCCTCTTCGGGACCAACCAGGGATACGCAGTATTTT. It translates to CASSSSSGPTRDTQYF.